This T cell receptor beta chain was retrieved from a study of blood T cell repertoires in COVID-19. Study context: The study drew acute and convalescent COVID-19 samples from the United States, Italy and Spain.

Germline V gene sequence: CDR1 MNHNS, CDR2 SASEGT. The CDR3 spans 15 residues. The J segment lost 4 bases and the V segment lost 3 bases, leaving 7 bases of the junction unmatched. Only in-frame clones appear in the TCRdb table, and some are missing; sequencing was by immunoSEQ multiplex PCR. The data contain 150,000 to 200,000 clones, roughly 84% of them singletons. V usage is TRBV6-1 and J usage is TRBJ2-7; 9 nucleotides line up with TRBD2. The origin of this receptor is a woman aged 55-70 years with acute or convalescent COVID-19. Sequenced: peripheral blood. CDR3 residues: CASSEGGGAVYEQYF. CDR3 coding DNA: TGTGCCAGCAGTGAGGGCGGGGGGGCGGTTTACGAGCAGTACTTC.